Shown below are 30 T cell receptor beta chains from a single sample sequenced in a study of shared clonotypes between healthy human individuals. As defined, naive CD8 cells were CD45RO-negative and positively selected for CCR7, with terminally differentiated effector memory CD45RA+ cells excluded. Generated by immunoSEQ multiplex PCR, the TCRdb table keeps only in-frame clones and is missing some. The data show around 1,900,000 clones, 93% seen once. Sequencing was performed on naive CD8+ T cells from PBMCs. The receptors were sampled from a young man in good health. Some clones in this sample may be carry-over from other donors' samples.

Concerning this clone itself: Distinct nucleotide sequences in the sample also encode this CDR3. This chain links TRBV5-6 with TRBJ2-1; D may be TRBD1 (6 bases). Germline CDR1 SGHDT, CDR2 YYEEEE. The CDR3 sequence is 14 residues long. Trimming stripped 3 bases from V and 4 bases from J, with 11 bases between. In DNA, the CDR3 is TGTGCCAGCAGCTCCGGGACACCGTACAATGAGCAGTTCTTC. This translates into CASSSGTPYNEQFF.

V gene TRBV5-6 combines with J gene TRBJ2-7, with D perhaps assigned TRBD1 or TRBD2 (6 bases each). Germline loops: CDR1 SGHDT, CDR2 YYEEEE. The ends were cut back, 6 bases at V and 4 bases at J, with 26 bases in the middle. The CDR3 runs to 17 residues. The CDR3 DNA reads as TGTGCCAGCACCATGGGGGGCACCGGGACTTTTTTTTACGAGCAGTACTTC. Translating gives CASTMGGTGTFFYEQYF. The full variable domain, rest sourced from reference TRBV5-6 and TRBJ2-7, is DAGVTQSPTHLIKTRGQQVTLRCSPKSGHDTVSWYQQALGQGPQFIFQYYEEEERQRGNFPDRFSGHQFPNYSSELNVNALLLGDSALYLCASTMGGTGTFFYEQYFGPGTRLTVT.

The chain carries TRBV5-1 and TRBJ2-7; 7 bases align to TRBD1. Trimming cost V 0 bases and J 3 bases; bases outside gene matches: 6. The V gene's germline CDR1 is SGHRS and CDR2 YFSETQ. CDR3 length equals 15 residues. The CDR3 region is CASSLGPGQNYEQYF. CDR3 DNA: TGCGCCAGCAGCTTGGGACCGGGACAGAACTACGAGCAGTACTTC.

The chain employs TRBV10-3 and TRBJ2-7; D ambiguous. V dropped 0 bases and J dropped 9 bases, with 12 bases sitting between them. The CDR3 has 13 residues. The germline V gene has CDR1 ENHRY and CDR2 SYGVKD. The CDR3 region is CAISESNWWGQYF. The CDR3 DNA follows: TGTGCCATCAGTGAGTCGAATTGGTGGGGGCAGTACTTC.

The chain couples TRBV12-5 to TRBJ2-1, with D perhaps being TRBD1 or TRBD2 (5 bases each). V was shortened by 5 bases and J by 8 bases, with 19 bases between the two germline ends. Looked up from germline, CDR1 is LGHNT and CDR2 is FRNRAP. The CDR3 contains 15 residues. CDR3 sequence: CASGMGTFGSDEQFF. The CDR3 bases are TGTGCTAGTGGTATGGGGACGTTCGGTAGCGATGAGCAGTTCTTC.

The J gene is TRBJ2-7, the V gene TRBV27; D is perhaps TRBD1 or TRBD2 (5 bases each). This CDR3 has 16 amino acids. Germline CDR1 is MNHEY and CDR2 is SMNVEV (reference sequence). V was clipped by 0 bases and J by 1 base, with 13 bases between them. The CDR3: CASSLSGGSVSYEQYF. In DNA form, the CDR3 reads TGTGCCAGCAGTTTATCTGGGGGAAGTGTGTCCTACGAGCAGTACTTC.

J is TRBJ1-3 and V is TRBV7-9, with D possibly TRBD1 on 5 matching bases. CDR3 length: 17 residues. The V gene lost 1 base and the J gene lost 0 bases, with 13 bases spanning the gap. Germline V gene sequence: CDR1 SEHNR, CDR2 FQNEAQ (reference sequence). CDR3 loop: CASSLDWGGASGNTIYF. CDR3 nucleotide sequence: TGTGCCAGCAGCTTAGATTGGGGCGGAGCCTCTGGAAACACCATATATTTT.

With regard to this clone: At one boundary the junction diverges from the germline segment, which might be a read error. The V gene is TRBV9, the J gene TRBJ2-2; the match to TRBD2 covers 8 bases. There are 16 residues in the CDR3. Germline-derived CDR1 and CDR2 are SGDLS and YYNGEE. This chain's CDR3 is CASSARAGANAGELFF. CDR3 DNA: TGTGCCAGCAGCGCCAGAGCGGGGGCGAACGCCGGGGAGCTGTTTTTT. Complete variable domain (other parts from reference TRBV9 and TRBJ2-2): DSGVTQTPKHLITATGQRVTLRCSPRSGDLSVYWYQQSLDQGLQFLIQYYNGEERAKGNILERFSAQQFPDLHSELNLSSLELGDSALYFCASSARAGANAGELFFGEGSRLTVL.

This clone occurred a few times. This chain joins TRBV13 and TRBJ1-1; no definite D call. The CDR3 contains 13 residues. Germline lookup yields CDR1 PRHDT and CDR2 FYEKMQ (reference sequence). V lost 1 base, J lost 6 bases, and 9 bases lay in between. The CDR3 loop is CASSLAPGPEAFF. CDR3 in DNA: TGTGCCAGCAGCTTAGCCCCAGGTCCTGAAGCTTTCTTT.

CDR3 in amino acids: CASSKLAGGNRDTQYF. The CDR3 DNA reads TGTGCCAGTAGTAAGTTAGCGGGAGGTAATAGAGATACGCAGTATTTT. The chain is built from TRBV19 and TRBJ2-3, with 10 bases fitting TRBD2. The CDR3 is made up of 16 amino acids. V shed 4 bases and J 5 bases; nucleotides not matched to a gene: 9. Per germline, CDR1 LNHDA and CDR2 SQIVND (reference sequence).

The CDR3 nucleotides are TGTGCCAGCAGGCCCTCAGGGGATTCCTACGAGCAGTACTTC. It translates to CASRPSGDSYEQYF. The chain uses TRBV6-5 and TRBJ2-7; D is perhaps TRBD1 (6 bases). CDR3 length: 14 residues. CDR1 MNHEY and CDR2 SVGAGI come from the germline V gene. V dropped 6 bases and J dropped 1 base, with 13 bases sitting between them.

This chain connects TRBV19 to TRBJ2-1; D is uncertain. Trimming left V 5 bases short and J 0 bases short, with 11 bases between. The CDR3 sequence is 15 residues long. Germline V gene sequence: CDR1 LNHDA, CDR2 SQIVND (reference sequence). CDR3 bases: TGTGCCAGTAGTTGGGGTAGAAGCTCCTACAATGAGCAGTTCTTC. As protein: CASSWGRSSYNEQFF.

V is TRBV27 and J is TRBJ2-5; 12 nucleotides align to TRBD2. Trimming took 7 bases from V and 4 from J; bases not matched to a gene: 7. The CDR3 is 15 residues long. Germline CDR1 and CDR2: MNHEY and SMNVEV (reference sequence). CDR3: CASTLRGLAGETQYF. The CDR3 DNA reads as TGTGCCAGCACCCTCCGGGGACTAGCGGGAGAGACCCAGTACTTC.

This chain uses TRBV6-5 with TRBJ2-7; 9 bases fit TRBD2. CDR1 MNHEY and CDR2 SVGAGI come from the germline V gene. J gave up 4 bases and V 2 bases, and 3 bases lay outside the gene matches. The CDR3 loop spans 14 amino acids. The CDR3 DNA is TGTGCCAGCAGTTACCAAGCGGGAGGTTACGAGCAGTACTTC. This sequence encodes CASSYQAGGYEQYF.

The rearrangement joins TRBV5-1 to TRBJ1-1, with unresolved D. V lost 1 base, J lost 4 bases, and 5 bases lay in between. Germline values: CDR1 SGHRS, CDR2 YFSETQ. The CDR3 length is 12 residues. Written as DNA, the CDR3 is TGCGCCAGCAGCTTGACGCCCACTGAAGCTTTCTTT. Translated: CASSLTPTEAFF.

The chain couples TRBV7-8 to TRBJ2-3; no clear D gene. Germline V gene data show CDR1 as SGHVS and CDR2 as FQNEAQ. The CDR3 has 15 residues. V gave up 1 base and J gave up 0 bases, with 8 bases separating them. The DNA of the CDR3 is TGTGCCAGCAGCTTAGAGAGCGCTAGCACAGATACGCAGTATTTT. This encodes CASSLESASTDTQYF.

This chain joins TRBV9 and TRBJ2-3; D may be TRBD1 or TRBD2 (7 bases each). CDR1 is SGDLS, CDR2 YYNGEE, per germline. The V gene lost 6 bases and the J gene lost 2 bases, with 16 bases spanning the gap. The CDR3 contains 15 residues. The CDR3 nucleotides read TGTGCCAGCACAGGGGGAGGGGCTATCACAGATACGCAGTATTTT. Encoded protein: CASTGGGAITDTQYF.

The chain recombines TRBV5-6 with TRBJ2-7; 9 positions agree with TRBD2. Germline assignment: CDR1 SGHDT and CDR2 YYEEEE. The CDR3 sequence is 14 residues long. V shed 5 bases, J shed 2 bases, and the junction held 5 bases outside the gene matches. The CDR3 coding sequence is TGTGCCAGCAGGGACGGGACTAGCACCTACGAGCAGTACTTC. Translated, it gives CASRDGTSTYEQYF.

The CDR3: CASSIAGEVHNEQFF. The DNA for the CDR3 is TGTGCCAGTAGTATAGCAGGGGAGGTCCACAATGAGCAGTTCTTC. The chain carries TRBV19 and TRBJ2-1; D tentatively reads TRBD1 or TRBD2 (6 bases each). Per the germline V gene, CDR1 is LNHDA and CDR2 is SQIVND (reference sequence). Trimming removed 1 base at V and 5 bases at J, with 12 bases between. CDR3 length: 15 residues.

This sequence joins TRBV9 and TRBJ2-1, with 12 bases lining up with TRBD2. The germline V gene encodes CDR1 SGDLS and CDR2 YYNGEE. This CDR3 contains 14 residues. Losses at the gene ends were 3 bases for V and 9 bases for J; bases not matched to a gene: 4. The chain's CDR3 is CASSDGLAGSEQFF. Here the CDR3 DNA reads TGTGCCAGCAGCGACGGACTAGCGGGAAGTGAGCAGTTCTTC.

For the CDR3, the DNA is TGTGCCAGCGAGGAAGCAGGGGTCCCGGATTCTGAGCAGTTCTTC. Protein sequence: CASEEAGVPDSEQFF. The chain uses TRBV2 and TRBJ2-1, with TRBD1 as a possible D gene (6 bases). Per the germline V gene, CDR1 is SNHLY and CDR2 is FYNNEI. The length of the CDR3 is 15 residues. Trimming cost V 8 bases and J 9 bases, with 23 bases left between them.

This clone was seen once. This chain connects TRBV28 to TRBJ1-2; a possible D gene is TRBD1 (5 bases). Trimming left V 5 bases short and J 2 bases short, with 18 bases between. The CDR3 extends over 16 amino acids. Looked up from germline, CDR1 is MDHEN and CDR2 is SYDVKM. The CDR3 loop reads CASSPLPSGLNYGYTF. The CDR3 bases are TGTGCCAGCAGTCCCCTCCCCTCGGGGCTCAACTATGGCTACACCTTC.

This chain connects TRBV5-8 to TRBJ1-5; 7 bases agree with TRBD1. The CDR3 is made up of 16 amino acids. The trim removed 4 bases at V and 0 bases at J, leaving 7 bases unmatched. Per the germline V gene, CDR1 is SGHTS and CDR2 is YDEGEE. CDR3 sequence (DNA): TGTGCCAGCAGCCGGACAGAGGGGGCTAGCAATCAGCCCCAGCATTTT. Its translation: CASSRTEGASNQPQHF.

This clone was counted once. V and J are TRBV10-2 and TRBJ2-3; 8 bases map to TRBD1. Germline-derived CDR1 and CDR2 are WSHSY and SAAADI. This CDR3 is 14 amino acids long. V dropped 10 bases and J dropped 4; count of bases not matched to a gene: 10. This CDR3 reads CATNRGSSADTQYF. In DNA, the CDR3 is TGCGCCACCAACAGGGGGAGTAGCGCAGATACGCAGTATTTT.

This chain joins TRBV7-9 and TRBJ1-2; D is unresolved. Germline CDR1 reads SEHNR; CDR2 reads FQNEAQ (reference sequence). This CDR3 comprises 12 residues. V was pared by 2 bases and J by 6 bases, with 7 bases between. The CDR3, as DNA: TGTGCCAGCAGCTTAAACTCGGATGGCTACACCTTC. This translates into CASSLNSDGYTF.

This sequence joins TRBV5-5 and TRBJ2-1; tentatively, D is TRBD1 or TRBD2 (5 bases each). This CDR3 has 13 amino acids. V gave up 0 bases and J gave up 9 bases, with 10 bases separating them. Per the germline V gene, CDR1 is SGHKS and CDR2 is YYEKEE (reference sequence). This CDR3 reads CASSLELGVEQFF. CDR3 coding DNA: TGTGCCAGCAGCTTGGAACTAGGGGTTGAGCAGTTCTTC.

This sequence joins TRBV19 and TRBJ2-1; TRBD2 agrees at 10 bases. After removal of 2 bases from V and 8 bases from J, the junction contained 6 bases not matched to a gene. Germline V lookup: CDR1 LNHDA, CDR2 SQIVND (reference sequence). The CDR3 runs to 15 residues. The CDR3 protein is CASSIRGTSVDEQFF. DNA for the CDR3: TGTGCCAGTAGTATAAGGGGGACTAGCGTCGATGAGCAGTTCTTC.

CDR3 nucleotides: TGCAGCGTTGAAAGGCAGGGGCGCTACGAGCAGTACTTC. Its translation: CSVERQGRYEQYF. V usage is TRBV29-1 and J usage is TRBJ2-7; weak D call: TRBD1 (6 bases). The ends were cut back, 2 bases at V and 3 bases at J, with 11 bases in the middle. The CDR3 contains 13 residues. The germline V gene has CDR1 SQVTM and CDR2 ANQGSEA.

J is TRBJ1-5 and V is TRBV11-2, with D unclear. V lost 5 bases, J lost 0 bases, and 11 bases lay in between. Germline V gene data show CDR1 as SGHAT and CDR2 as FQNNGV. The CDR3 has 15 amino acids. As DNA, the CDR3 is TGTGCCAGCAGCCCGGGCAATTTTAGCAATCAGCCCCAGCATTTT. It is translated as CASSPGNFSNQPQHF.

DNA for the CDR3: TGTGCCAGCAGCTTAGCCCTTAACCTAGCGGGAGGGTTTAATGAGCAGTTCTTC. It encodes CASSLALNLAGGFNEQFF. The chain is built from TRBV7-6 and TRBJ2-1; TRBD2 agrees at 12 bases. The ends lost 0 bases at V and 7 bases at J; junction bases unmatched: 10. CDR1 SGHVS and CDR2 FNYEAQ come from the germline V gene. The CDR3 has 18 residues.